Below, 9 T cell receptor beta chains from the same sample are listed, as sequenced in a study of regulatory T cells in long-lasting Graves disease. Described time point: persistent/refractory GD, antithyroid drugs over 5 years with positive TRAb. PBMC-derived RNA was used for the TCR library. Construction of the TCR beta libraries employed iRepertoire HTBI primers in conjunction with Arm-PCR of CDR3 regions. TCRdb redid the calling of the multiplex PCR reads with MiXCR, one entry per CDR3 protein. The sample has hundreds of thousands of distinct CDR3 sequences; roughly 30% are singletons. The source was peripheral blood mononuclear cells (PBMCs), collected when the disease was refractory, from a patient treated with antithyroid drugs. These receptors originate from a female donor with Graves disease.

The CDR3, as DNA: TGTGCCAGCAGCTTAGAGGGCGGACAGCTTGAAAAACTGTTTTTT. As protein: CASSLEGGQLEKLFF. V is TRBV11-2 and J is TRBJ1-4; D may be TRBD1 (6 bases). Germline V lookup: CDR1 SGHAT, CDR2 FQNNGV. The V end lost 0 bases, the J end lost 7 bases, and 12 bases lay between the germline ends. The CDR3 contains 15 residues.

The chain couples TRBV30 to TRBJ2-2; a weak D match, TRBD2 (5 bases). Germline V gives CDR1 GTSNPN, CDR2 SVGIG (reference sequence). CDR3 length: 14 amino acids. V was pared by 4 bases and J by 4 bases, with 13 bases between. The CDR3: CAWKWRAGTGELFF. For the CDR3, the DNA is TGTGCCTGGAAGTGGCGGGCGGGCACCGGGGAGCTGTTTTTT.

This clonotype showed up just a few times. The chain employs TRBV19 and TRBJ1-1; D is unclear. Germline lookup yields CDR1 LNHDA and CDR2 SQIVND (reference sequence). V gave up 3 bases and J gave up 2 bases, with 7 bases separating them. The CDR3 is 13 residues long. CDR3 region: CASSIPGNTEAFF. The CDR3, as DNA: TGTGCCAGTAGTATTCCAGGTAACACTGAAGCTTTCTTT.

The V gene is TRBV7-2, the J gene TRBJ1-2; no definite D call. Germline V lookup: CDR1 SGHTA, CDR2 FQGNSA. V lost 4 bases and J lost 2, with 8 bases in between. CDR3 length: 13 amino acids. This CDR3 reads CASSSNRNYGYTF. The CDR3 nucleotides are TGTGCCAGCAGCTCTAACCGGAACTATGGCTACACCTTC. Together with reference TRBV7-2 and TRBJ1-2, the CDR3 gives the full variable domain: GAGVSQSPSNKVTEKGKDVELRCDPISGHTALYWYRQSLGQGLEFLIYFQGNSAPDKSGLPSDRFSAERTGGSVSTLTIQRTQQEDSAVYLCASSSNRNYGYTFGSGTRLTVV.

This clonotype was detected a few times. The chain links TRBV28 to TRBJ1-5, with D perhaps TRBD1 (5 bases). The ends were cut back, 6 bases at V and 9 bases at J, with 18 bases in the middle. Germline V gives CDR1 MDHEN, CDR2 SYDVKM. The CDR3 is made up of 14 amino acids. The CDR3 DNA follows: TGTGCCAGCAGAGAATCGGGGGTTCTATGGCCCCAGCATTTT. It translates to CASRESGVLWPQHF.

This clonotype was counted between two and nine times. This chain joins TRBV28 and TRBJ1-3; a weak D match, TRBD1 (5 bases). Trimming took 6 bases from V and 4 from J, leaving 16 bases between them. The CDR3 loop spans 15 amino acids. CDR1 and CDR2 from the germline V gene are MDHEN and SYDVKM. CDR3 bases: TGTGCCAGCAGCTCCCCTGGGACGGCGGGAAACACCATATATTTT. As protein: CASSSPGTAGNTIYF. The variable domain in full, with the rest retrieved from reference TRBV28 and TRBJ1-3, is DVKVTQSSRYLVKRTGEKVFLECVQDMDHENMFWYRQDPGLGLRLIYFSYDVKMKEKGDIPEGYSVSREKKERFSLILESASTNQTSMYLCASSSPGTAGNTIYFGEGSWLTVV.

A few counts support this clonotype. V and J are TRBV7-3 and TRBJ2-7; 7 bases map to TRBD2. The CDR3 consists of 17 residues. Germline V gene sequence: CDR1 SGHTA, CDR2 FQGTGA. V lost 3 bases, J lost 1 base, and 12 bases stayed unmatched. DNA for the CDR3: TGTGCCAGCAGCTTTAGGGCTAGCGGTCCTAAATCCTACGAGCAGTACTTC. This codes for CASSFRASGPKSYEQYF.

The gene calls are TRBV7-2 and TRBJ2-5; 9 positions match TRBD2. The CDR3 has 15 residues. Trimming at V came to 4 bases and at J to 5 bases, leaving 8 bases not matched to a gene. Germline V gene lookup returns CDR1 SGHTA and CDR2 FQGNSA. CDR3 coding DNA: TGTGCCAGCAGCTCACAGCGGAGCGGGAGGGAGACCCAGTACTTC. Amino acid sequence: CASSSQRSGRETQYF.

The chain recombines TRBV28 with TRBJ2-1, with TRBD2 matching over 10 bases. With V trimmed by 6 bases and J by 0 bases, 2 bases remained unmatched. Per the germline V gene, CDR1 is MDHEN and CDR2 is SYDVKM. The CDR3 consists of 15 residues. The CDR3 bases are TGTGCCAGCAGACCTAGCGGGGGCTCCTACAATGAGCAGTTCTTC. It codes for CASRPSGGSYNEQFF.